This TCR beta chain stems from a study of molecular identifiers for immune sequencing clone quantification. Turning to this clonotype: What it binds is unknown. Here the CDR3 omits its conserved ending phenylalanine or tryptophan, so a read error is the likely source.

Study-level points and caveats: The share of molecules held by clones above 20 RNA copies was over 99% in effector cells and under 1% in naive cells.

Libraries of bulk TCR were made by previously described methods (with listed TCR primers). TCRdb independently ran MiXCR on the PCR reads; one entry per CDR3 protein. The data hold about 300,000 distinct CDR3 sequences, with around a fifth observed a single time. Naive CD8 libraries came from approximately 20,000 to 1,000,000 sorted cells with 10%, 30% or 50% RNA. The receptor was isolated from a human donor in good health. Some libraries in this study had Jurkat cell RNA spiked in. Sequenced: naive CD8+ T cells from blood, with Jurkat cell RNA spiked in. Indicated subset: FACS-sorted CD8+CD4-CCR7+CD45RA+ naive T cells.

This chain's CDR3 is CASSLGRYEQYS. DNA for the CDR3: TGTGCCAGCAGCTTAGGAAGGTACGAGCAGTACTCC. V usage is TRBV7-9 and J usage is TRBJ2-7; the D is unclear. The CDR3 extends over 12 amino acids. The germline V gene encodes CDR1 SEHNR and CDR2 FQNEAQ (reference sequence). Trimming stripped 1 base from V and 4 bases from J, with 5 bases between.